These 27 T cell receptor beta chains were sequenced from one sample in a study of blood T cell repertoires in COVID-19 (dated by TCRdb to about 2020). Libraries were constructed by the immunoSEQ multiplex PCR assay. TCRdb holds this immuneACCESS table with in-frame rearrangements only. Some clones are missing; in checked studies, unresolved V genes explain under half, and the rest has no known cause. The sample yields 230,000 or so clones; more than 70% were counted once. The ten biggest clones cover roughly 8.6% of the sample. Sequenced: peripheral blood. The receptors stem from a man in his forties with active or convalescent COVID-19.

This rearrangement joins TRBV9 to TRBJ1-4, with 10 bases that match TRBD1. The CDR3 spans 18 residues. Germline V lookup: CDR1 SGDLS, CDR2 YYNGEE. Losses at the gene ends were 3 bases for V and 0 bases for J; bases not matched to a gene: 8. Here the CDR3 DNA reads TGTGCCAGCAGCGCCGAGACAGGGGGCTTCGCAACTAATGAAAAACTGTTTTTT. It translates to CASSAETGGFATNEKLFF.

J is TRBJ1-1 and V is TRBV12-5; 10 nucleotides match TRBD1. Germline V gene lookup returns CDR1 LGHNT and CDR2 FRNRAP. This CDR3 contains 16 residues. With V trimmed by 3 bases and J by 3 bases, 7 bases remained unmatched. The CDR3 is CASGFNSGQGYTEAFF. The CDR3 DNA follows: TGTGCTAGTGGTTTTAACTCGGGACAGGGGTACACTGAAGCTTTCTTT.

This clone was counted only a few times. The chain uses TRBV5-5 and TRBJ2-2; TRBD2 is a possible D gene (6 bases). CDR3 length: 15 residues. Germline loops: CDR1 SGHKS, CDR2 YYEKEE (reference sequence). The V and J ends lost 2 bases and 2 bases respectively, with 10 bases between them. CDR3 DNA: TGTGCCAGCAGCTTATTACTAGCCAACACCGGGGAGCTGTTTTTT. Residues: CASSLLLANTGELFF.

This chain uses TRBV19 with TRBJ1-1; unclear D gene. This CDR3 has 13 residues. Germline loops: CDR1 LNHDA, CDR2 SQIVND (reference sequence). V shed 3 bases and J shed 2 bases, with 7 bases lying between them. The CDR3: CASSINLNTEAFF. In DNA, the CDR3 is TGTGCCAGTAGTATCAACCTAAACACTGAAGCTTTCTTT.

This clone is a singleton in its sample. The J gene is TRBJ2-7, the V gene TRBV12-3 or TRBV12-4; 7 nucleotides agree with TRBD1. V trimming: 9 bases; J trimming: 2 bases; junction bases outside the gene matches: 7. The CDR3 is 13 amino acids. The CDR3 protein is CASRQGFTYEQYF. The CDR3 bases are TGTGCCAGTAGACAGGGCTTCACCTACGAGCAGTACTTC.

This clone appeared a few times. The rearrangement uses TRBV28 and TRBJ1-6; D may be TRBD1 (6 bases). V lost 11 bases and J 10 bases, leaving 18 bases between the germline ends. From germline, CDR1 is MDHEN and CDR2 SYDVKM. The CDR3 extends over 13 amino acids. The CDR3 is CAGNRDFGSPLHF. The CDR3 bases are TGTGCCGGCAACAGGGATTTTGGCTCACCCCTCCACTTT.

The chain uses TRBV4-2 and TRBJ2-7; D unclear. Per the germline V gene, CDR1 is LGHNA and CDR2 is YNFKEQ. The CDR3 runs to 14 residues. Trimming shortened V by 6 bases and J by 5 bases, and 17 bases separated the two germline ends. The chain's CDR3 is CASSNQVSPDEQYF. For the CDR3, the DNA is TGTGCCAGCAGTAACCAGGTATCCCCCGACGAGCAGTACTTC.

This clone was seen more than once but under ten times. The same CDR3 also results from other DNA sequences found in this sample. The CDR3 reads CASSLGGQSNQPQHF. The CDR3 DNA is TGTGCCAGCAGCTTGGGGGGGCAAAGCAATCAGCCCCAGCATTTT. The chain employs TRBV11-3 and TRBJ1-5; perhaps TRBD1 as D (6 bases). Trimming took 3 bases from V and 1 from J, leaving 10 bases between them. The CDR3 is 15 amino acids. Germline V CDR1 and CDR2: SGHNT, YENEEA.

This chain connects TRBV3-1 (or the pseudogene TRBV3-2) to TRBJ2-7, with TRBD1 as a possible D gene (6 bases). CDR1 is LGHDT and CDR2 is YNNKEL in the germline V gene (reference sequence). This CDR3 comprises 15 residues. Between the trimmed V and J ends, which lost 1 base and 6 bases, there was a span of 16 bases. Here the CDR3 reads CASSQGPTAGVEQYF. Written as DNA, the CDR3 is TGTGCCAGCAGCCAAGGTCCCACGGCAGGGGTCGAGCAGTACTTC.

Turning to this clone: Other DNA sequences in this sample translate to the same CDR3. The chain carries TRBV18 and TRBJ2-5; 7 bases agree with TRBD2. After removal of 1 base from V and 4 bases from J, the junction contained 0 bases not matched to a gene. The CDR3 has 13 amino acids. Germline CDR1 is KGHSH and CDR2 is LQKENI. The CDR3 DNA reads as TGTGCCAGCTCACCACGGGGGGGAGAGACCCAGTACTTC. Translating gives CASSPRGGETQYF. Using reference TRBV18 and TRBJ2-5 for the parts outside the CDR3, the full variable domain is NAGVMQNPRHLVRRRGQEARLRCSPMKGHSHVYWYRQLPEEGLKFMVYLQKENIIDESGMPKERFSAEFPKEGPSILRIQQVVRGDSAAYFCASSPRGGETQYFGPGTRLLVL.

V and J are TRBV2 and TRBJ1-2; D uncertain. V shed 6 bases and J shed 0 bases, with 8 bases lying between them. The CDR3 totals 13 residues. Germline-derived CDR1 and CDR2 are SNHLY and FYNNEI. The DNA of the CDR3 is TGTGCCAGCAGGCAGGAACCTAACTATGGCTACACCTTC. Amino acid sequence: CASRQEPNYGYTF.

This chain links TRBV15 with TRBJ1-4; D gene unclear. This CDR3 comprises 16 residues. Germline V gene sequence: CDR1 LNHNV, CDR2 YYDKDF (reference sequence). Trimming took off 0 bases at V and 7 bases at J, with 15 bases between the two ends. This CDR3 is CATSRDMTSPGEKLFF. In DNA form, the CDR3 reads TGTGCCACCAGCAGAGATATGACTTCCCCGGGTGAAAAACTGTTTTTT.

The J gene is TRBJ1-1, the V gene TRBV19; unclear D gene. CDR1 and CDR2 (germline): LNHDA, SQIVND (reference sequence). V was shortened by 3 bases and J by 0 bases, with 8 bases between the two germline ends. The CDR3 runs to 14 residues. CDR3 amino acids: CASSMAEMNTEAFF. In nucleotides, the CDR3 is TGTGCCAGTAGTATGGCGGAAATGAACACTGAAGCTTTCTTT.

The chain couples TRBV18 to TRBJ1-1, with a tentative D call TRBD1 (5 bases). V lost 3 bases, J lost 2 bases, and 10 bases lay in between. The CDR3 runs to 14 residues. Germline lookup yields CDR1 KGHSH and CDR2 LQKENI. This CDR3 is CASSPTDINTEAFF. CDR3 coding DNA: TGTGCCAGCTCACCGACAGATATAAACACTGAAGCTTTCTTT. Variable domain in full (rest from reference TRBV18 and TRBJ1-1): NAGVMQNPRHLVRRRGQEARLRCSPMKGHSHVYWYRQLPEEGLKFMVYLQKENIIDESGMPKERFSAEFPKEGPSILRIQQVVRGDSAAYFCASSPTDINTEAFFGQGTRLTVV.

The chain carries TRBV7-2 and TRBJ2-1; 8 bases align to TRBD2. This CDR3 contains 15 residues. The germline V gene has CDR1 SGHTA and CDR2 FQGNSA. Losses at the gene ends were 5 bases for V and 8 bases for J; bases not matched to a gene: 11. DNA of the CDR3: TGTGCCAGCAGCCCCCGCGGGGGGCTAGGCGATGAGCAGTTCTTC. Translation gives CASSPRGGLGDEQFF.

This chain joins TRBV2 and TRBJ2-5; D is uncertain. The CDR3 is 13 residues long. Germline V lookup: CDR1 SNHLY, CDR2 FYNNEI. Trimming stripped 4 bases from V and 1 base from J, with 7 bases between. The CDR3 bases are TGTGCCAGCAGTGGGGCCCGCCAAGAGACCCAGTACTTC. It encodes CASSGARQETQYF.

V gene TRBV19 combines with J gene TRBJ1-2; 9 positions match TRBD1. Looked up from germline, CDR1 is LNHDA and CDR2 is SQIVND (reference sequence). V dropped 3 bases and J dropped 2; count of bases not matched to a gene: 4. There are 15 residues in the CDR3. The CDR3 DNA reads TGTGCCAGTAGTATTTTTGGACAGGGGAACTATGGCTACACCTTC. Translation gives CASSIFGQGNYGYTF.

The chain carries TRBV6-2 or TRBV6-3 and TRBJ1-1, with D possibly matching TRBD1 (5 bases). Germline V gives CDR1 MNHEY, CDR2 SVGEGT. Trimming pared 5 bases from V and 6 bases from J, leaving 16 bases between. The CDR3 consists of 14 residues. The CDR3 DNA follows: TGTGCCAGCAGTCGCCGGACATTTGGCGCTGAAGCTTTCTTT. Translation: CASSRRTFGAEAFF.

Regarding this clone: Because the CDR3 is missing its conserved closing phenylalanine or tryptophan, this is likely a read error. The limits of the CDR3 on the DNA are not certain, so only TCRdb's listed CDR3 is given. This chain links TRBV21-1 with TRBJ2-7; the tabulated D call, TRBD2, remains unverified against the DNA. TRBV21-1 is a pseudogene. Including both end residues, the CDR3 is 15 amino acids long. The CDR3 reads CASSKGGGTPGPITI.

This chain joins TRBV24-1 and TRBJ2-2; possibly TRBD2 for D (5 bases). Looked up from germline, CDR1 is KGHDR and CDR2 is SFDVKD. With 6 bases removed from V and 5 bases from J, the gap between germline ends came to 9 bases. This CDR3 region has 13 residues. CDR3 sequence reads: CATSRSGTGELFF. CDR3 in DNA: TGTGCCACCAGTCGGTCGGGAACCGGGGAGCTGTTTTTT.

This clone was detected once. V is TRBV21-1 and J is TRBJ1-5; the table's D gene call, TRBD1, was not cross checked with the DNA. TRBV21-1 is a pseudogene segment. The CDR3 spans 15 residues. CDR3 protein: CASNIIDRGLQPQHF. The CDR3 DNA reads as TGTGCCAGCAACATTATAGACAGGGGGCTCCAGCCCCAGCATTTT.

The rearrangement uses TRBV3-1 (or the pseudogene TRBV3-2) and TRBJ1-5; a possible D gene is TRBD1 (5 bases). This CDR3 region has 16 residues. Germline V gene sequence: CDR1 LGHDT, CDR2 YNNKEL (reference sequence). V was trimmed by 6 bases and J by 0 bases, leaving 15 bases between them. The chain's CDR3 is CASSSGLPSSNQPQHF. The DNA of the CDR3 is TGTGCCAGCAGTTCGGGACTCCCCTCTAGCAATCAGCCCCAGCATTTT.

This clone has a single count. The V gene is TRBV7-2, the J gene TRBJ1-1, with a possible D match to TRBD1 (5 bases). Per the germline V gene, CDR1 is SGHTA and CDR2 is FQGNSA. There are 13 residues in the CDR3. V lost 8 bases and J 0 bases, leaving 10 bases between the germline ends. CDR3 in amino acids: CASGSGVNTEAFF. The CDR3, as DNA: TGTGCCAGCGGGTCGGGGGTGAACACTGAAGCTTTCTTT.

The chain is built from TRBV7-2 and TRBJ1-1, with unresolved D. Per germline, CDR1 SGHTA and CDR2 FQGNSA. CDR3 length equals 15 residues. The ends were cut back, 3 bases at V and 1 base at J, with 12 bases in the middle. CDR3 nucleotides: TGTGCCAGCAGCTTCGGACCCGGAGGGAACACTGAAGCTTTCTTT. Its protein is CASSFGPGGNTEAFF.

V gene TRBV7-9 combines with J gene TRBJ1-6, with D unclear. The CDR3 length is 15 residues. Trimming took 1 base from V and 8 from J, leaving 12 bases between them. CDR1 is SEHNR, CDR2 FQNEAQ, per germline (reference sequence). The CDR3 region has the DNA TGTGCCAGCAGCTTAGGAGGGTGGGGTTATTCACCCCTCCACTTT. Translating it yields CASSLGGWGYSPLHF.

J is TRBJ1-4 and V is TRBV29-1; 7 bases map to TRBD1. This CDR3 is built from 14 residues. Germline CDR1 reads SQVTM; CDR2 reads ANQGSEA. V lost 4 bases and J lost 6; bases outside the gene matches: 8. CDR3 bases: TGCAGCGTTGCTAGGACAGGACAGTATGAAAAACTGTTTTTT. Protein product: CSVARTGQYEKLFF.

This clone was picked up a small number of times. The V and J genes are TRBV11-3 and TRBJ2-3; D is perhaps TRBD2 (5 bases). CDR3 length: 14 amino acids. Trimming removed 5 bases at V and 2 bases at J, with 11 bases between. CDR1 SGHNT and CDR2 YENEEA come from the germline V gene. The CDR3 sequence: CASSTSGLTDTQYF. The CDR3 DNA reads TGTGCCAGCAGCACCAGCGGACTCACAGATACGCAGTATTTT.